This T cell receptor (beta chain) comes out of a study of T cell repertoires and HLA-DP antigens. The PCR primers covered 54 TRBV and 13 TRBJ segments. The method was immunoSEQ multiplex PCR; TCRdb's version includes in-frame clones alone and lacks a portion of them. This sample has around 90,000 clones; around nine tenths occur once, and the top ten carry about 1.7%. V lost 5 bases and J 5 bases, leaving 12 bases between the germline ends. The CDR3 is 13 amino acids. Germline V gene data show CDR1 as MNHEY and CDR2 as SVGAGI. This clone was detected only once. Its antigen is unidentified. The study, taken as a whole, reports: Naive and memory CD4+ repertoires were not analysed separately.

The gene calls are TRBV6-5 and TRBJ1-1; a weak D match, TRBD1 (6 bases). The origin of this receptor is a man in his fifties or sixties in good health and CMV-seronegative. The material sequenced was CD4+ T cells from PBMCs. The CDR3 region is CASSQQGKTEAFF. DNA for the CDR3: TGTGCCAGCAGTCAACAGGGTAAAACTGAAGCTTTCTTT.